Listed below are T cell receptor beta chains from one sample, sequenced in a study of control samples from healthy donors and cancer patients. Repertoires were generated with immunoSEQ multiplex PCR, while TCRdb's copy carries only in-frame clones and drops some. The data contain about 86,000 clones, just over 90% of them singletons. The sequenced sample consisted of blood. These receptors came from a woman under 40 in good health. The CDR3 runs from the conserved cysteine through the conserved F or W. A D gene is named only where the DNA matches it firmly. Clone size is not always given. Where it is, it says once, few, many or a class for expanded clones.

J | V | size | D | CDR3 | DNA
TRBJ1-2 | TRBV6-5 | few | . | CASTVTNYGYTF | TGTGCCAGCACAGTGACTAACTATGGCTACACCTTC
TRBJ2-7 | TRBV7-9 | . | TRBD1 | CASSALPGQGAYEQYF | TGTGCCAGCAGCGCATTACCGGGACAGGGGGCGTACGAGCAGTACTTC
TRBJ2-3 | TRBV5-1 | . | TRBD2 | CASSRTSGSDTQYF | TGCGCCAGCAGCCGGACTAGCGGGTCAGATACGCAGTATTTT
TRBJ1-2 | TRBV5-1 | once | . | CASNEGGNGYTF | TGCGCCAGCAACGAGGGTGGGAATGGCTACACCTTC
TRBJ1-2 | TRBV5-1 | . | . | CASSLDSANYGYTF | TGCGCCAGCAGCTTGGACAGTGCCAACTATGGCTACACCTTC
TRBJ2-7 | TRBV27 | . | TRBD1 | CASSLMTGNEQYF | TGTGCCAGCAGTTTGATGACAGGGAACGAGCAGTACTTC
TRBJ2-5 | TRBV7-9 | . | . | CASSESIGEETQYF | TGTGCCAGCAGCGAGTCGATCGGAGAAGAGACCCAGTACTTC
TRBJ1-3 | TRBV6-5 | . | . | CASSRESSGNTIYF | TGTGCCAGCAGTCGGGAAAGCTCTGGAAACACCATATATTTT
TRBJ1-5 | TRBV12-3/TRBV12-4 | . | . | CASSFQGGQPQHF | TGTGCCAGCAGTTTTCAGGGCGGGCAGCCCCAGCATTTT
TRBJ1-1 | TRBV6-5 | . | TRBD1 | CASQPPDRGITEAFF | TGTGCCAGCCAGCCCCCGGACAGGGGTATCACTGAAGCTTTCTTT
TRBJ1-3 | TRBV5-1 | . | . | CASSGGTNHGNTIYF | TGCGCCAGCAGCGGCGGGACAAATCACGGAAACACCATATATTTT
TRBJ1-3 | TRBV5-6 | . | . | CASSLGVGTIYF | TGTGCCAGCAGCTTGGGAGTAGGCACCATATATTTT
TRBJ1-2 | TRBV6-2/TRBV6-3 | . | . | CASSSQRGGVYGYTF | TGTGCCAGCAGTTCCCAGCGGGGTGGAGTCTATGGCTACACCTTC
TRBJ1-5 | TRBV19 | once | . | CASSPHRGSNQPQHF | TGTGCCAGTAGTCCTCATCGGGGCAGCAATCAGCCCCAGCATTTT
TRBJ1-6 | TRBV19 | . | TRBD1 | CASSRYRQGARSPLHF | TGTGCCAGTAGTCGATATAGACAGGGGGCGCGGTCGCCCCTCCACTTT
TRBJ2-1 | TRBV7-9 | . | . | CASRESYNEQFF | TGTGCCAGCAGGGAATCCTACAATGAGCAGTTCTTC
TRBJ1-1 | TRBV10-2 | . | . | CASTSLGGGGTEAFF | TGCGCCAGCACATCACTAGGGGGTGGGGGCACTGAAGCTTTCTTT
TRBJ1-3 | TRBV27 | . | TRBD1 | CASRGTGGNTIYF | TGTGCCAGCAGAGGGACAGGGGGAAACACCATATATTTT
TRBJ1-1 | TRBV18 | . | TRBD1 | CASSPQGVLNTEAFF | TGTGCCAGCTCACCCCAGGGGGTGCTTAACACTGAAGCTTTCTTT
TRBJ1-4 | TRBV6-6 | . | . | CASSSVGGVEKLFF | TGTGCCAGCAGCTCCGTAGGCGGGGTTGAAAAACTGTTTTTT
TRBJ2-3 | TRBV29-1 | . | . | CSALGYMADTQYF | TGCAGCGCTCTTGGGTATATGGCAGATACGCAGTATTTT
TRBJ1-5 | TRBV4-1 | . | TRBD1 | CASSQGSGQHSNQPQHF | TGCGCCAGCAGCCAAGGATCGGGACAGCATAGCAATCAGCCCCAGCATTTT
TRBJ1-5 | TRBV15 | . | . | CATSRQNNQPQHF | TGTGCCACCAGCAGACAGAACAATCAGCCCCAGCATTTT
TRBJ2-2 | TRBV7-2 | . | TRBD1 | CASSLARDRSNTGELFF | TGTGCCAGCAGCTTAGCGAGGGACAGATCGAACACCGGGGAGCTGTTTTTT
TRBJ2-7 | TRBV7-3 | . | . | CASSLSATGEQYF | TGTGCCAGCAGCTTATCGGCGACGGGCGAGCAGTACTTC
TRBJ1-2 | TRBV10-3 | . | TRBD1 | CAIKGQPGDYGYTF | TGTGCCATCAAGGGACAGCCAGGAGACTATGGCTACACCTTC
TRBJ1-1 | TRBV6-6 | . | TRBD1 | CASRTGPRDTEAFF | TGTGCCAGCAGGACAGGGCCAAGGGACACTGAAGCTTTCTTT
TRBJ1-1 | TRBV5-1 | . | TRBD1 | CASRLDPQGGTEAFF | TGCGCCAGCAGACTCGACCCCCAGGGGGGCACTGAAGCTTTCTTT
TRBJ1-3 | TRBV6-5 | . | . | CASRKDTWSGNTIYF | TGTGCCAGCAGAAAGGACACGTGGAGCGGAAACACCATATATTTT
TRBJ1-3 | TRBV11-2 | once | . | CASSLTGGSGNTIYF | TGTGCCAGCAGCCTGACTGGGGGATCTGGAAACACCATATATTTT
TRBJ2-1 | TRBV5-1 | . | TRBD2 | CASSLTLAGAYNEQFF | TGCGCCAGCAGTCTAACTCTAGCGGGAGCATACAATGAGCAGTTCTTC
TRBJ1-5 | TRBV7-8 | . | . | CASSLVRSNQPQHF | TGTGCCAGCAGCTTAGTCAGGAGTAATCAGCCCCAGCATTTT
TRBJ1-4 | TRBV10-3 | . | TRBD1 | CAMQGEESEKLFF | TGTGCCATGCAGGGGGAAGAGAGTGAAAAACTGTTTTTT
TRBJ1-5 | TRBV27 | once | . | CASSPLGNSNQPQHF | TGTGCCAGCAGTCCCCTCGGGAATAGCAATCAGCCCCAGCATTTT
TRBJ2-7 | TRBV10-3 | . | TRBD1 | CAISGRGTGGDYEQYF | TGTGCCATCAGTGGGAGGGGGACAGGTGGGGACTACGAGCAGTACTTC
TRBJ1-5 | TRBV5-5 | . | TRBD1 | CASRGDRGSNQPQHF | TGTGCCAGCAGGGGGGACAGGGGGAGCAATCAGCCCCAGCATTTT
TRBJ2-2 | TRBV18 | . | . | CASSAARTGELFF | TGTGCCAGCTCAGCGGCTAGGACCGGGGAGCTGTTTTTT
TRBJ2-2 | TRBV4-2 | . | TRBD2 | CASSQDPLAGGLASSGELFF | TGTGCCAGCAGCCAAGATCCACTAGCGGGGGGGCTTGCGTCGAGCGGGGAGCTGTTTTTT
TRBJ1-5 | TRBV19 | . | . | CASSIIGGAGNNQPQHF | TGTGCCAGTAGTATAATCGGAGGAGCGGGTAACAATCAGCCCCAGCATTTT
TRBJ1-2 | TRBV19 | . | . | CATGILGQGRAYGYTF | TGTGCCACCGGCATCCTGGGGCAGGGCCGGGCCTATGGCTACACCTTC
TRBJ2-6 | TRBV19 | . | . | CASSYSSGANVLTF | TGTGCCAGTAGTTACTCGTCTGGGGCCAACGTCCTGACTTTC
TRBJ2-2 | TRBV6-6 | . | . | CASSYPPNTGELFF | TGTGCCAGCAGTTATCCTCCGAACACCGGGGAGCTGTTTTTT